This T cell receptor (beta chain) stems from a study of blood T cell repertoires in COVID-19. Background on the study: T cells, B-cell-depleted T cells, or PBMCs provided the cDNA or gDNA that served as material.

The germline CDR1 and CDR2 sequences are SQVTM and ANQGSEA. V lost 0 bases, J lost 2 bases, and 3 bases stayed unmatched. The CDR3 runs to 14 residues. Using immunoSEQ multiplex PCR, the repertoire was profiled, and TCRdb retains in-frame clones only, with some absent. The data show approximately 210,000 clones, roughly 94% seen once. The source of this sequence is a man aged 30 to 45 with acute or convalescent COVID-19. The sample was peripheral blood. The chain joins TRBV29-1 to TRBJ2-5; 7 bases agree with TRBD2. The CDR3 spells CSVEDPGGQETQYF. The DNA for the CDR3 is TGCAGCGTTGAAGACCCGGGAGGACAAGAGACCCAGTACTTC.